Following are 21 T cell receptor beta chains from one sample sequenced in a study of T cell responses to AZD1222 COVID-19 vaccine. Some clones are missing from TCRdb's copy, which holds only in-frame ones; the method was immunoSEQ multiplex PCR. The sample has 70,000 to 80,000 clones, over 60% seen once. The source material was peripheral blood, sampled 28 days after the second AZD1222 dose. Receptor source: an adult who received the AZD1222 COVID-19 vaccine.

This clone was detected only a few times. The rearrangement joins TRBV9 to TRBJ2-1; D gene unclear. CDR1 is SGDLS and CDR2 is YYNGEE in the germline V gene. Between the trimmed V and J ends, which lost 0 bases and 3 bases, there was a span of 7 bases. This CDR3 has 14 residues. The CDR3 protein is CASSVDAGYNEQFF. The CDR3 bases are TGTGCCAGCAGCGTAGATGCCGGCTACAATGAGCAGTTCTTC.

V usage is TRBV5-4 and J usage is TRBJ2-7, with 7 bases fitting TRBD1. This CDR3 is 17 amino acids long. Trimming removed 4 bases from V and 3 bases from J; junction bases left unmatched: 16. CDR1 is SGHNT, CDR2 YYREEE, per germline (reference sequence). CDR3 nucleotide sequence: TGTGCCAGCAGCCCAAGTGCGACGACAGGGTGGATCTACGAGCAGTACTTC. It translates to CASSPSATTGWIYEQYF.

This clone was detected only once. V usage is TRBV3-1 (or the pseudogene TRBV3-2) and J usage is TRBJ2-7; D not resolved. Germline lookup yields CDR1 LGHDT and CDR2 YNNKEL (reference sequence). The CDR3 totals 14 residues. The V end lost 0 bases, the J end lost 2 bases, and 8 bases lay between the germline ends. The CDR3 DNA reads as TGTGCCAGCAGCCAAGAACTGACTCCCTACGAGCAGTACTTC. This gives the protein CASSQELTPYEQYF.

This clone was detected once. The chain carries TRBV5-1 and TRBJ2-3; 8 nucleotides line up with TRBD1. The trim removed 0 bases at V and 0 bases at J, leaving 3 bases unmatched. Germline V gives CDR1 SGHRS, CDR2 YFSETQ. This CDR3 contains 16 residues. The DNA for the CDR3 is TGCGCCAGCAGCTTGGGTGGACAGGGCAGCACAGATACGCAGTATTTT. Protein sequence: CASSLGGQGSTDTQYF. The full variable domain, rest sourced from reference TRBV5-1 and TRBJ2-3, is KAGVTQTPRYLIKTRGQQVTLSCSPISGHRSVSWYQQTPGQGLQFLFEYFSETQRNKGNFPGRFSGRQFSNSRSEMNVSTLELGDSALYLCASSLGGQGSTDTQYFGPGTRLTVL.

The gene calls are TRBV10-2 and TRBJ2-7, with 10 bases fitting TRBD1. CDR3 size: 15 residues. Germline CDR1 reads WSHSY; CDR2 reads SAAADI. The V segment lost 7 bases and the J segment 3 bases; nucleotides outside the gene matches: 9. The CDR3 loop reads CASTPGTGANYEQYF. For the CDR3, the DNA is TGCGCCAGCACCCCCGGGACAGGGGCTAACTACGAGCAGTACTTC.

The chain combines TRBV6-6 with TRBJ2-5, with unresolved D. The CDR3 runs 12 residues. V was pared by 1 base and J by 5 bases, with 5 bases between. The germline V gene has CDR1 MNHNY and CDR2 SVGAGI (reference sequence). DNA of the CDR3: TGTGCCAGCAGTTACTTCCAGGAGACCCAGTACTTC. The encoded protein is CASSYFQETQYF.

This clone was found a few times. The rearrangement joins TRBV28 to TRBJ2-7; no clear D gene. Germline loops: CDR1 MDHEN, CDR2 SYDVKM. This CDR3 is built from 14 residues. With 3 bases removed from V and 3 bases from J, the gap between germline ends came to 12 bases. CDR3 region: CASSFGPDLYEQYF. DNA for the CDR3: TGTGCCAGCAGTTTTGGACCGGACCTCTACGAGCAGTACTTC.

V usage is TRBV5-6 and J usage is TRBJ2-7; no clear D. CDR3 length: 14 residues. Trimming cost V 0 bases and J 0 bases, with 7 bases left between them. Germline CDR1 SGHDT, CDR2 YYEEEE. The CDR3 sequence is CASSLGGSSYEQYF. DNA of the CDR3: TGTGCCAGCAGCTTGGGTGGTAGCTCCTACGAGCAGTACTTC. The full variable domain, with the rest looked up from reference TRBV5-6 and TRBJ2-7, is DAGVTQSPTHLIKTRGQQVTLRCSPKSGHDTVSWYQQALGQGPQFIFQYYEEEERQRGNFPDRFSGHQFPNYSSELNVNALLLGDSALYLCASSLGGSSYEQYFGPGTRLTVT.

The chain is built from TRBV10-2 and TRBJ1-5, with 7 positions matching TRBD1. The CDR3 loop spans 14 amino acids. J lost 3 bases, V lost 6 bases, and 5 bases had no gene match. Germline values: CDR1 WSHSY, CDR2 SAAADI. The CDR3 sequence is CASSDDRDNQPQHF. CDR3 nucleotide sequence: TGCGCCAGCAGCGACGACAGGGACAATCAGCCCCAGCATTTT.

This rearrangement joins TRBV7-2 to TRBJ1-6; 8 bases align to TRBD1. J was trimmed by 9 bases and V by 1 base; bases with no gene match: 8. The CDR3 is made up of 16 amino acids. Germline CDR1 reads SGHTA; CDR2 reads FQGNSA. The CDR3 loop is CASSLERAGGGSPLHF. The CDR3 nucleotides are TGTGCCAGCAGCTTAGAGCGGGCAGGGGGCGGTTCACCCCTCCACTTT.

The chain is built from TRBV18 and TRBJ1-2; 7 bases align to TRBD1. In germline, CDR1 is KGHSH, CDR2 LQKENI. CDR3 length equals 13 residues. V shed 3 bases and J 7 bases; nucleotides not matched to a gene: 5. The CDR3 DNA follows: TGTGCCAGCTCACCTAATGACAGGGCTGGCTACACCTTC. Protein sequence: CASSPNDRAGYTF.

The CDR3 sequence is CASSYSVTGPSRGLNTEAFF. The CDR3 bases are TGTGCCAGCAGTTACTCCGTGACAGGGCCGTCCAGAGGGCTGAACACTGAAGCTTTCTTT. The chain is built from TRBV6-2 or TRBV6-3 and TRBJ1-1, with 7 bases that match TRBD1. Trimming removed 0 bases from V and 0 bases from J; junction bases left unmatched: 16. The germline CDR1 and CDR2 sequences are MNHEY and SVGEGT. CDR3 length equals 20 residues.

The J gene is TRBJ2-1, the V gene TRBV24-1, with TRBD1 matching 8 bases. In germline, CDR1 is KGHDR, CDR2 SFDVKD. After removal of 3 bases from V and 0 bases from J, the junction contained 6 bases not matched to a gene. The CDR3 is 17 residues long. Here the CDR3 DNA reads TGTGCCACCAGTGATATCGGACAGGGAGTCTCCTACAATGAGCAGTTCTTC. Its translation is CATSDIGQGVSYNEQFF.

This clone was recorded once. The chain combines TRBV2 with TRBJ1-6; a weak D match, TRBD1 (5 bases). The CDR3 consists of 17 residues. CDR1 is SNHLY and CDR2 is FYNNEI in the germline V gene. V was pared by 3 bases and J by 0 bases, with 12 bases between. This chain's CDR3 is CASSEGHKSSYNSPLHF. CDR3 sequence (DNA): TGTGCCAGCAGTGAGGGGCACAAGAGCTCCTATAATTCACCCCTCCACTTT.

This sequence joins TRBV6-1 and TRBJ2-1; 12 bases line up with TRBD2. This CDR3 has 17 residues. Germline loops: CDR1 MNHNS, CDR2 SASEGT. After removal of 2 bases from V and 4 bases from J, the junction contained 6 bases not matched to a gene. Here the CDR3 reads CASSETQTSGGYNEQFF. In nucleotides, the CDR3 is TGTGCCAGCAGTGAAACACAGACTAGCGGGGGTTACAATGAGCAGTTCTTC.

This rearrangement joins TRBV11-2 to TRBJ2-7, with unresolved D. This CDR3 is 13 amino acids long. V shed 5 bases and J shed 6 bases, with 14 bases lying between them. Germline loops: CDR1 SGHAT, CDR2 FQNNGV. CDR3 sequence: CASSPESFSEQYF. The CDR3 nucleotides are TGTGCCAGCAGCCCGGAGTCCTTTTCCGAGCAGTACTTC.

This chain uses TRBV25-1 with TRBJ2-7; TRBD1 matches 9 bases. This CDR3 spans 13 amino acids. Germline CDR1 reads MGHDK; CDR2 reads SYGVNS. The ends lost 7 bases at V and 5 bases at J; junction bases unmatched: 6. In DNA form, the CDR3 reads TGTGCCAGCAAGGGACAGGGCTTCAACGAGCAGTACTTC. As protein: CASKGQGFNEQYF.

The V call is TRBV10-3, the J call TRBJ2-7, with D possibly matching TRBD1 (5 bases). This CDR3 has 12 amino acids. V shed 6 bases and J shed 3 bases, with 9 bases lying between them. The germline CDR1 and CDR2 sequences are ENHRY and SYGVKD. The CDR3 region has the DNA TGTGCCATCAGCTCGACAGTCTACGAGCAGTACTTC. It translates to CAISSTVYEQYF.

V and J are TRBV28 and TRBJ1-2; D is unresolved. The CDR3 has 13 residues. Germline CDR1 reads MDHEN; CDR2 reads SYDVKM. The V and J ends lost 1 base and 4 bases respectively, with 7 bases between them. Here the CDR3 reads CASSLSLFYGYTF. For the CDR3, the DNA is TGTGCCAGCAGTTTATCACTCTTCTATGGCTACACCTTC.

V and J are TRBV27 and TRBJ1-4; D unresolved. V was shortened by 0 bases and J by 8 bases, with 10 bases between the two germline ends. Germline V gene sequence: CDR1 MNHEY, CDR2 SMNVEV (reference sequence). This CDR3 comprises 14 residues. CDR3 protein: CASSLSNLAEKLFF. CDR3 coding DNA: TGTGCCAGCAGTTTATCCAACTTGGCGGAAAAACTGTTTTTT.

The gene calls are TRBV5-4 and TRBJ1-4, with 9 bases lining up with TRBD1. Germline assignment: CDR1 SGHNT and CDR2 YYREEE (reference sequence). The CDR3 length is 15 residues. V shed 0 bases and J 7 bases; nucleotides not matched to a gene: 4. CDR3 DNA sequence: TGTGCCAGCAGCTTGGCCGGGACAGGGTCTGAAAAACTGTTTTTT. Its protein product is CASSLAGTGSEKLFF.